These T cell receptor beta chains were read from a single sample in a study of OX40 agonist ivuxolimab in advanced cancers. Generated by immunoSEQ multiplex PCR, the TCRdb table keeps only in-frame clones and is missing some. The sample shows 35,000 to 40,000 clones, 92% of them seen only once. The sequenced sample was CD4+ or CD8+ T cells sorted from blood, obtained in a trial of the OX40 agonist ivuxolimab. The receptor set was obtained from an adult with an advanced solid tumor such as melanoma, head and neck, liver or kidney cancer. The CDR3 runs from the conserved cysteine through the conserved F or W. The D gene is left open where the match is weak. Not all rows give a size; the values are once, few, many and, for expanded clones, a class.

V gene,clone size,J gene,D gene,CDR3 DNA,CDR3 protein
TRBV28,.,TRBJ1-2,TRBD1,TGTGCCAGCAGCTCCCCCTCCACAGGGGGCATCAACTATGGCTACACCTTC,CASSSPSTGGINYGYTF
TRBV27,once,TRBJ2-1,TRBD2,TGTGCCAGCAGTTTGGGTTTCGGGAGGGCCGGGTCCAATGAGCAGTTCTTC,CASSLGFGRAGSNEQFF
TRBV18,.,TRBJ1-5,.,TGTGCCAGCTCACCTCAACCAATGGACAGACTTAATCAGCCCCAGCATTTT,CASSPQPMDRLNQPQHF
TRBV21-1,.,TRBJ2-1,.,TGTGCCAGCAGCAAGGGCAACAGGGTGGATGAGCAGTTCTTC,CASSKGNRVDEQFF
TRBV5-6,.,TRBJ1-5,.,TGTGCCAGCAGCCAGGGGTTCAATCAGCCCCAGCATTTT,CASSQGFNQPQHF
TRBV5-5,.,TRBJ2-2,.,TGTGCCAGCAGCGCGACCGGGGAGCTGTTTTTT,CASSATGELFF
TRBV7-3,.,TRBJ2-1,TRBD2,TGTGCCAGCAGCCCTTTAGCGGGACCCTACAATGAGCAGTTCTTC,CASSPLAGPYNEQFF
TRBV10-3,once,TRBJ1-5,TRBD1,TGTGCCATCAGCGACAGGGTCAGGGATCAGCCCCAGCATTTT,CAISDRVRDQPQHF
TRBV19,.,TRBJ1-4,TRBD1,TGTGCCAGTAAGCCGGGACAGGGGCCGGCTAATGAAAAACTGTTTTTT,CASKPGQGPANEKLFF
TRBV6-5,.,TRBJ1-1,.,TGTGCCAGCAGTTACGGGGGAGCCACTGAAGCTTTCTTT,CASSYGGATEAFF
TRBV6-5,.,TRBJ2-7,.,TGTGCCAGCAGTTACGCGACCGACGGGGAGCAGTACTTC,CASSYATDGEQYF
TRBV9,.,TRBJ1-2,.,TGTGCCAGCAGCGTAGGATTGGGGGACACGGGGAATTATGGCTACACCTTC,CASSVGLGDTGNYGYTF
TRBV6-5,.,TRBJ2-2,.,TGTGCCAGCAGTTACTCGAGTGGGAAAATCACCGGGGAGCTGTTTTTT,CASSYSSGKITGELFF
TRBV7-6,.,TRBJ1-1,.,TGTGCCAGCAGCCACGGCCGGGGCACTGAAGCTTTCTTT,CASSHGRGTEAFF
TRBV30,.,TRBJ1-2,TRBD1,TGTGCCTGGAGTAGGGACAGGGGTAATAGGGATGGCTACACCTTC,CAWSRDRGNRDGYTF
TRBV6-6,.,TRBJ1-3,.,TGTGCCAGCCGAATGGGAAACACCATATATTTT,CASRMGNTIYF
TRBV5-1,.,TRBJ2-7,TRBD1,TGCGCCAGCAGCATCGACAGGGAATCCGCCTACGAGCAGTACTTC,CASSIDRESAYEQYF
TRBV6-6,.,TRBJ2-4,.,TGTGCCAGCAGACCACGTTGGGGAGAGGCCAAAAACATTCAGTACTTC,CASRPRWGEAKNIQYF
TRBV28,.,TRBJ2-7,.,TGTGCCAGCAGTTTATGGGCAGGGCCGTACGAGCAGTACTTC,CASSLWAGPYEQYF
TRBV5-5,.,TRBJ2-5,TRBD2,TGTGCCAGCAGCCGGACTAGCGGGAGGCTACAAGAGACCCAGTACTTC,CASSRTSGRLQETQYF
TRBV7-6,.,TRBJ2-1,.,TGTGCCAGCAGCCCCCAGGGTTTGCATGAGCAGTTCTTC,CASSPQGLHEQFF
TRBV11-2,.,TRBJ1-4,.,TGTGCCAGCAGCCGAGGGGCTAATGAAAAACTGTTTTTT,CASSRGANEKLFF
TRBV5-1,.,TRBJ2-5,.,TGCGCCAGCAGCCTTGGTGGGGGAGCGGCGGAGACCCAGTACTTC,CASSLGGGAAETQYF
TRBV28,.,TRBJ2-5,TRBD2,TGTGCCAGCAGTTTAACAGGGGGACTAGCGGGAGGAGAGACCCAGTACTTC,CASSLTGGLAGGETQYF
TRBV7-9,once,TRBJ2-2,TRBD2,TGTGCCAGCAGCCTCGGACGGGGGGCCGGGGAGCTGTTTTTT,CASSLGRGAGELFF
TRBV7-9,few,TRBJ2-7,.,TGTGCCAGCAGCTCAACATACGAGCAGTACTTC,CASSSTYEQYF
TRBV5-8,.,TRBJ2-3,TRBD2,TGTGCCAGCAGCTCAGGAACTAGCGGGAGTACAGATACGCAGTATTTT,CASSSGTSGSTDTQYF
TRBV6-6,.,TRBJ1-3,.,TGTGCCAGCAGTTACTCGCAGGGAAACACCATATATTTT,CASSYSQGNTIYF
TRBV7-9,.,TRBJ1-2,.,TGTGCCAGCACCTCTGGAGGGACCTATGGCTACACCTTC,CASTSGGTYGYTF
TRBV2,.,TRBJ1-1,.,TGTGCCAGCAGTGTGGGGACTGAAGCTTTCTTT,CASSVGTEAFF
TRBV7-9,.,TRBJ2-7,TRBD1,TGTGCCAGCAGCTCCATGGGACAGGCTTACGAGCAGTACTTC,CASSSMGQAYEQYF
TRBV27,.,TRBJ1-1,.,TGTGCCAGCAGGGGTATGGACACTGAAGCTTTCTTT,CASRGMDTEAFF
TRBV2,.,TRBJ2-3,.,TGTGCCAGCAAGGCCAGCAGCACAGATACGCAGTATTTT,CASKASSTDTQYF
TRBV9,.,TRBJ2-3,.,TGTGCCAGCAGCGTAGGTCGATTCACAGATACGCAGTATTTT,CASSVGRFTDTQYF
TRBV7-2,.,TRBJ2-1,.,TGTGCCAGCAGCTTAAACCTTCCGGGGAATGAGCAGTTCTTC,CASSLNLPGNEQFF
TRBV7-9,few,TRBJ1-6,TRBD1,TGTGCCAGCCAGACAGGGAATTCACCCCTCCACTTT,CASQTGNSPLHF
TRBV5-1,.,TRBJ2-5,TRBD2,TGCGCCAGCAGGGGACTAGCGGGAGTAGAGACCCAGTACTTC,CASRGLAGVETQYF
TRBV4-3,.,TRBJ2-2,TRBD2,TGCGCCAGCAGCCGAAGTAGCGGGAGATCCACCGGGGAGCTGTTTTTT,CASSRSSGRSTGELFF
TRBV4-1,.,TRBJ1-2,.,TGCGCCAGCAGCCAAGATCTCGGCGGGTTAGACTATGGCTACACCTTC,CASSQDLGGLDYGYTF
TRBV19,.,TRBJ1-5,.,TGTGCCAGTAGTATAACTGGAGGGGGCAATCAGCCCCAGCATTTT,CASSITGGGNQPQHF
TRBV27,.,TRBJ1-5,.,TGTGCCAGCAGCCCCCTAATTCTGGGCTCGAATAGCAATCAGCCCCAGCATTTT,CASSPLILGSNSNQPQHF
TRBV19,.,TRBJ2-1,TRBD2,TGTGCCAGTACCTATAGGGCTAGCGGGAGCTACAATGAGCAGTTCTTC,CASTYRASGSYNEQFF
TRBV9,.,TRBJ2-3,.,TGTGCCAGCAGTGATACAGATACGCAGTATTTT,CASSDTDTQYF
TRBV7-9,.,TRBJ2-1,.,TGTGCCAGCAGCTTCTCGGGTAATGAGCAGTTCTTC,CASSFSGNEQFF
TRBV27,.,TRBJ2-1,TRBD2,TGTGCCAGCATGGGACTACCTAATGAGCAGTTCTTC,CASMGLPNEQFF
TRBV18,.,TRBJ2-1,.,TGTGCCAGCTCACTTTCCGATGAGCAGTTCTTC,CASSLSDEQFF
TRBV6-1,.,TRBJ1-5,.,TGTGCCAGCACCCCGGGAAGGAACCAGCATCAGCCCCAGCATTTT,CASTPGRNQHQPQHF
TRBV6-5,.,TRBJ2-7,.,TGTGCCAGCAGTTACTCGATCGGCAGCACCTACGAGCAGTACTTC,CASSYSIGSTYEQYF
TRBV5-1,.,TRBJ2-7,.,TGCGCCAGCAGCTTGATTGACAGGACATCCTACGAGCAGTACTTC,CASSLIDRTSYEQYF
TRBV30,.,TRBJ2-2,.,TGTGCCTGGAGTCCTGGGAACACCGGGGAGCTGTTTTTT,CAWSPGNTGELFF
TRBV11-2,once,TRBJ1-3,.,TGTGCCAGCAGCTTAGTCCTTTCTGGAAACACCATATATTTT,CASSLVLSGNTIYF
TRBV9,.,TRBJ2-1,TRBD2,TGTGCCAGCAGCGGGGCGGGAGAAGCCCATGAGCAGTTCTTC,CASSGAGEAHEQFF
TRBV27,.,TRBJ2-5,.,TGTGCCAGCAGTTCCAGAATGGGCCCTCGGGCAGAGACCCAGTACTTC,CASSSRMGPRAETQYF